These 4 T cell receptor beta chains share one sample of origin, sequenced in a study of human T cells and chemical hapten exposure. Stated time point: patch test 3, about 24 weeks after DPC sensitization. Regarding treatment: therapeutic diphenylcyclopropenone sensitization with weekly scalp DPC. TCRdb fed the RACE reads into MiXCR, producing one record per CDR3 protein. The table records around 200,000 distinct CDR3 sequences, about 25% of them present only once. This specimen consisted of whole blood, obtained in connection with sensitization to the hapten diphenylcyclopropenone (DPC). Receptor source: a woman in her thirties or forties with alopecia areata. Some clones in this sample may be carry-over from other donors' samples.

This clonotype was seen only a few times. The gene calls are TRBV29-1 and TRBJ1-2; D possibly corresponds to TRBD1 (5 bases). CDR3 length equals 18 residues. V lost 6 bases and J 5 bases, leaving 31 bases between the germline ends. Per germline, CDR1 SQVTM and CDR2 ANQGSEA. CDR3 sequence: CSVDAGGELRQSGYGYTF. The CDR3 DNA follows: TGCAGCGTGGACGCGGGGGGGGAGTTAAGACAGTCGGGGTATGGCTACACCTTC.

The V gene is TRBV11-2, the J gene TRBJ2-5, with TRBD2 as a possible D gene (5 bases). CDR1 and CDR2 (germline): SGHAT, FQNNGV. The CDR3 runs 13 residues. The V end was cut by 5 bases, the J end by 5 bases, with 12 bases between. The CDR3 region has the DNA TGTGCCAGCAGCCGGGGAGAGGCGGAGACCCAGTACTTC. Encoded protein: CASSRGEAETQYF.

The V gene is TRBV28, the J gene TRBJ2-7; tentative D call: TRBD2 (6 bases). CDR1 MDHEN and CDR2 SYDVKM come from the germline V gene. Between the trimmed V and J ends, which lost 3 bases and 0 bases, there was a span of 9 bases. The CDR3 contains 14 residues. In DNA, the CDR3 is TGTGCCAGCAGTTTTAGCGGCCTCTCCTACGAGCAGTACTTC. Protein sequence: CASSFSGLSYEQYF. Supplemented by reference TRBV28 and TRBJ2-7, the full variable domain reads DVKVTQSSRYLVKRTGEKVFLECVQDMDHENMFWYRQDPGLGLRLIYFSYDVKMKEKGDIPEGYSVSREKKERFSLILESASTNQTSMYLCASSFSGLSYEQYFGPGTRLTVT.

CDR3 loop: CASSQDLWASNYGYTF. The CDR3 DNA follows: TGTGCCAGCAGCCAAGATCTGTGGGCGAGTAACTATGGCTACACCTTC. V gene TRBV14 combines with J gene TRBJ1-2; D gene ambiguous. Germline-derived CDR1 and CDR2 are SGHDN and FVKESK. V was shortened by 0 bases and J by 1 base, with 12 bases between the two germline ends. CDR3 length equals 16 residues. Together with reference TRBV14 and TRBJ1-2, the CDR3 gives the full variable domain: EAGVTQFPSHSVIEKGQTVTLRCDPISGHDNLYWYRRVMGKEIKFLLHFVKESKQDESGMPNNRFLAERTGGTYSTLKVQPAELEDSGVYFCASSQDLWASNYGYTFGSGTRLTVV.